The clone carrying this T cell receptor (beta chain) has only a few counts. The template was RNA from unsorted bulk tissue. Donors were chemotherapy-naive, newly diagnosed lung cancer surgical patients in China, August–late 2014. J was trimmed by 12 bases and V by 4 bases; bases with no gene match: 8. The CDR3 is 14 residues long. CDR1 DFQATT and CDR2 SNEGSKA come from the germline V gene (reference sequence). This sample stems from a study of tumor and adjacent non-tumor tissue in lung cancer. Study in general: There were some 11 adenocarcinoma, a couple of squamous cell carcinoma and 1 small cell lung cancer cases. The patients, 10 or so men and 4 or 5 women, were roughly 30 to 85 with stage I to III disease. Samples averaged about 4.17 million productive TCRbeta reads each.

The library came from three nested PCR rounds adapted from ARM-PCR protocols. TCRdb re-derived calls from the multiplex PCR reads in MiXCR, one entry per CDR3 protein. There are around 210,000 distinct CDR3 sequences in the sample; about 76% occur only once, and less than 25% lies in the top ten. V is TRBV20-1 and J is TRBJ2-1, with TRBD2 matching 14 bases. Sequencing was carried out using lung tumor tissue. The sequence came from a man aged 60-69 years with non-small cell lung cancer. The CDR3 DNA reads as TGCAGTGCTATCCCCGGGACTAGCGGGAGAGGGCAGTTCTTC. Amino acid sequence: CSAIPGTSGRGQFF.